This T cell receptor (beta chain) was sequenced during a study of PD-1 blockade in classical Hodgkin lymphoma (dated by TCRdb to about 2020). The study in broad terms: Nivolumab dosing was 3 mg/kg intravenously every 2 weeks, continuing until either disease progression or unacceptable toxicity. The study used CyTOF and TCR beta sequencing to define a peripheral blood immune signature of response to PD-1 blockade in classical Hodgkin lymphoma.

On this clone: Its antigen target is currently unknown. No quality values exist for individual bases; no much larger clone is one base distant.

Genomic DNA was isolated using the Qiagen DNeasy kit from unsorted PBMCs as well as from negatively selected CD4+ and CD8+ fractions. Amplification of TCR beta CDR3 regions was done by immunoSEQ multiplex PCR with primers that anneal to V and J segments. A synthetic immune receptor repertoire was used to minimize amplification bias, and any remaining bias was removed computationally after sequencing. The source study handled its data this way. Repertoire diversity was quantified as the Shannon entropy index using custom Python scripts. Unsorted, CD4+ and CD8+ repertoires were analyzed separately, except in combined analyses where CD4+ and CD8+ sequences were merged in silico. A clone was considered expanded if an increase in frequency of at least 2-fold after treatment relative to C1D1 was found, and a pseudocount of 0.5 was applied to clones undetected at baseline. Singleton clones were defined as clones with 0 or 1 copy at C1D1, and non-singleton clones were defined as clones with 2 or more copies. Clones expanded in unsorted samples were annotated as CD4+, CD8+ or unknown by matching protein sequences in sorted samples from the same patient. Wilcoxon tests on paired samples were used to test changes in diversity from C1D1 to C4D1. This is the immuneACCESS table as TCRdb keeps it, with only in-frame sequences that have V and J called. A part of the clones is gone; compared with another copy, unresolved V genes explain less than half, and the rest is unexplained. The D gene and trimming were derived from the DNA, and the V and J assignments and clone size from that table. For this sample there are around 100,000 clones; 90% appear just once. Of the sample, 2.9% falls within the top ten clones.

The research as a whole found: Only a single clinical trial cohort was studied, and what caused the repertoire differences, possibly disease activity or prior therapy, remained undefined. Patients starting nivolumab less than 1 year after ASCT had lower diversity and were excluded from later analyses to avoid confounding by immune reconstitution. Baseline TCR diversity was reported as lower in newly diagnosed patients than in healthy donors, and lower still in relapsed/refractory patients. CD4+ but not CD8+ TCR diversity rose significantly by C4D1 (p=0.0027 vs p=0.16), most apparent in complete responders (p=0.02). Trial patients with a complete response had baseline diversity similar to that of newly diagnosed patients, while partial responders and progressors had significantly lower diversity.

Reading the label with the study, this specimen's time point is: cycle 4 day 1 (C4D1), after six to seven weeks of nivolumab. All trial patients had relapsed after autologous stem cell transplantation, with cohorts A, B and C differing in prior brentuximab vedotin exposure. The trial cohort was composed of approximately 56 patients with relapsed/refractory classical Hodgkin lymphoma, for whom complete response, partial response or progressive disease was recorded as best overall response. In the multi-cohort phase II CheckMate 205 trial, trial patients received single-agent nivolumab. An independent review committee assessed best overall response by applying the 2007 International Working Group response criteria. Trial PBMCs were collected just before the start of nivolumab (C1D1) and during therapy at cycle 2 day 1 and cycle 4 day 1. After peripheral blood was drawn into 8 mL Vacutainer Cell Preparation Tubes, PBMCs were isolated by centrifugation and then cryopreserved.

The CDR3 measures 15 amino acids from cysteine to phenylalanine. The only DNA kept is the CDR3, 45 bases in frame from the first base. The germline V gene encodes CDR1 SNHLY and CDR2 FYNNEI. V lost 4 bases and J lost 1 base, and the count of bases not matched to a germline gene is 5. The rearrangement combines TRBV2 with TRBJ1-2; 8 central nucleotides agree with TRBD1. Sequences were derived from peripheral blood mononuclear cells (PBMCs), sampled before the fourth cycle of nivolumab. The sequence came from a human donor with classical Hodgkin lymphoma. The sequenced DNA: TGTGCCAGCAGTGTCCCCGACAGGGGTAACTATGGCTACACCTTC. Its product reads: CASSVPDRGNYGYTF.